This TCR beta chain was retrieved from a study of T cell changes during pregnancy in multiple sclerosis. Generated by immunoSEQ multiplex PCR, the TCRdb table keeps only in-frame clones and is missing some. The table has fewer than 50,000 clones, around 93% seen once. V was trimmed by 6 bases and J by 3 bases, leaving 18 bases between them. The germline CDR1 and CDR2 sequences are SEHNR and FQNEAQ (reference sequence). The CDR3 is 16 residues long. The V and J genes are TRBV7-9 and TRBJ1-3; D may be TRBD1 (5 bases). The sample here was CD8+ T cells from peripheral blood mononuclear cells, taken in the third trimester of pregnancy. The sequence was collected from a female donor with multiple sclerosis, enrolled in a pregnancy study. DNA for the CDR3: TGTGCCAGCAGTCCTGGCGTTAAGGGGATTGGAAACACCATATATTTT. Translated, it gives CASSPGVKGIGNTIYF.